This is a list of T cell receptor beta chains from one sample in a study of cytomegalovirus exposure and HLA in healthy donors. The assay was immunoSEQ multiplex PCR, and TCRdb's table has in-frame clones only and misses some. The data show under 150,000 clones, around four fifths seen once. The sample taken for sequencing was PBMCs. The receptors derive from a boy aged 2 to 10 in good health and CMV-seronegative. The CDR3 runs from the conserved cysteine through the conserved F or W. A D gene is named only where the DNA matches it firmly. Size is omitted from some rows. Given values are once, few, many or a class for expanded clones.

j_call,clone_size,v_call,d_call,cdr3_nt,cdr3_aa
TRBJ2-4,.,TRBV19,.,TGTGCCAGTAGCCTGGCCGGCGGGCAGGACATTCAGTACTTC,CASSLAGGQDIQYF
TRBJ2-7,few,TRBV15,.,TGTGCCACCAGCGCCCAGATCTCCTACGAGCAGTACTTC,CATSAQISYEQYF
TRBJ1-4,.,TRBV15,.,TGTGCCACCAGCAGAGTCGAGTCAACTAATGAAAAACTGTTTTTT,CATSRVESTNEKLFF
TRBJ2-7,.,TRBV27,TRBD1,TGTGCCAGCAGCTTGGCCCGGGACAGGGACCCTCACTACGAGCAGTACTTC,CASSLARDRDPHYEQYF
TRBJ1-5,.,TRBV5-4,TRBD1,TGTGCCACGTCGACAGGGAATAATCAGCCCCAGCATTTT,CATSTGNNQPQHF
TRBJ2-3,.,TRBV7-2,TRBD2,TGTGCCAGCAGCTTAATTCGACTAGCGGGAGGGAGGACAGATACGCAGTATTTT,CASSLIRLAGGRTDTQYF
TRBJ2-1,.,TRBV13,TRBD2,TGTGCCAGCAGCGCGAGCGGGGGGTACAATGAGCAGTTCTTC,CASSASGGYNEQFF
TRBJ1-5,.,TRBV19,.,TGTGCCAGTAGTATCTCTCCAGGGGTTGCGAATCAGCCCCAGCATTTT,CASSISPGVANQPQHF
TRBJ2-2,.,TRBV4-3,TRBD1,TGCGCCAGCAGCCGCACACCGGGACAGGGGACCGGGGAGCTGTTTTTT,CASSRTPGQGTGELFF
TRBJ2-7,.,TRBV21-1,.,TGTGCCAGCAGCAAAAAGGCGGGGGGGGGACAGGAGACCCGCCAGCAGTACTTC,CASSKKAGGGQETRQQYF
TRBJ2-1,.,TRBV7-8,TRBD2,TGTGCCAGCGGAAGCGGGGGCCGTCAGTTCTTC,CASGSGGRQFF
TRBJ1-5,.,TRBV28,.,TGTGCCACTGGGGCCCCGAAAAGGTATAGCAATCAGCCCCAGCATTTT,CATGAPKRYSNQPQHF
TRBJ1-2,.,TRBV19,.,TGTGCCAGTATAGGTTTCCTCGGAGGCTACTATGGCTACACCTTC,CASIGFLGGYYGYTF
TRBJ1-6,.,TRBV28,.,TGTGCCTTACAGGGTTTAGGATCACCCCTCCACTTT,CALQGLGSPLHF
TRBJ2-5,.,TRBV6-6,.,TGTGCCAGCAGTTTCGGACAGTGGCAGTACTTC,CASSFGQWQYF
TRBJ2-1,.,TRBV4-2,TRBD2,TGTGCCAGCAGCTTACGACTAGCGGGAGGGATTAATGAGCAGTTCTTC,CASSLRLAGGINEQFF
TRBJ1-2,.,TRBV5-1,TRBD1,TGCGCCAGCAGCCGGGAACAGGGGAACTATGGCTACACCTTC,CASSREQGNYGYTF
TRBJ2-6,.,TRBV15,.,TGTGCCACCAGCCGGGACTCCAGCTCTGGGGCCAACGTCCTGACTTTC,CATSRDSSSGANVLTF
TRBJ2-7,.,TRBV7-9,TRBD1,TGTGCCAGCAACGGACAGGGGCCCGGACTCTACGAGCAGTACTTC,CASNGQGPGLYEQYF
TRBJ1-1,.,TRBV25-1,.,TGTGCCAGCAGTGTCACAGGGTCCATGAACACTGAAGCTTTCTTT,CASSVTGSMNTEAFF
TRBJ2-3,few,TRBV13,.,TGTGCCAGCAGTTCAACAGGCACAGATACGCAGTATTTT,CASSSTGTDTQYF
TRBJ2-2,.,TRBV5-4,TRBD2,TGTGCCAGCAGCACGTCTAGCGGGGCGACCCCCTCTTTTAGGACCGGGGAGCTGTTTTTT,CASSTSSGATPSFRTGELFF